The 2 T cell receptor beta chains below come from one sample, sequenced in a study of metastatic and nonmetastatic thyroid tumors. Using MiXCR, TCRdb re-called clones from the PCR reads. The table includes 6,000 to 8,500 clones, about 3.3% detected once. Each patient went into thyroid surgery without having received any treatment. Sequencing was done on a sample of tumor tissue. These receptors originate from a female donor with papillary thyroid cancer or a benign thyroid nodule (not recorded which). Some clones in this sample may be carry-over from other donors' samples.

This clone was recorded many times. The CDR3 region has the DNA TGTGCCAGCACTCGGGGGGGGGGGAGCTCCTACAATGAGCAGTTCTTC. Protein sequence: CASTRGGGSSYNEQFF. The chain employs TRBV28 and TRBJ2-1, with 8 bases aligning to TRBD2. Trimming took 7 bases from V and 0 from J; bases not matched to a gene: 8. This CDR3 comprises 16 residues. The germline CDR1 and CDR2 sequences are MDHEN and SYDVKM.

Judged by abundance, this clone is large. This chain connects TRBV7-6 to TRBJ1-6; 9 bases are a match to TRBD1. Germline-derived CDR1 and CDR2 are SGHVS and FNYEAQ. This CDR3 spans 15 amino acids. After removal of 5 bases from V and 7 bases from J, the junction contained 6 bases not matched to a gene. CDR3 protein: CASSPGTGLNSPLHF. The CDR3 nucleotides read TGTGCCAGCAGCCCTGGGACAGGGTTGAATTCACCCCTCCACTTT.